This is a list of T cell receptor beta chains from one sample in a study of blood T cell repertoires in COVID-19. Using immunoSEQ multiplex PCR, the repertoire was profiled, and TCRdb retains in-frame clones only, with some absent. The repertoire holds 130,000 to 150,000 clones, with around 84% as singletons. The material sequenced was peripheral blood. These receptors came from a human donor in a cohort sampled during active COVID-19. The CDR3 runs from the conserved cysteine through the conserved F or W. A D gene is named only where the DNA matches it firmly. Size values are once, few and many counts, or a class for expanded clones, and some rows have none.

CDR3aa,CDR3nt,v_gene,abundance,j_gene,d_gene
CASSQGPINYGYTF,TGTGCCAGCAGCCAAGGGCCGATAAACTATGGCTACACCTTC,TRBV3-1/TRBV3-2,few,TRBJ1-2,.
CASSVEGGLTPQHF,TGTGCCAGCAGCGTAGAGGGCGGGCTCACGCCCCAGCATTTT,TRBV9,.,TRBJ1-5,.
CASRTGQETQYF,TGCGCCAGCAGGACAGGACAAGAGACCCAGTACTTC,TRBV5-1,.,TRBJ2-5,.
CASSVRTGQETQYF,TGTGCCAGCAGCGTACGGACTGGCCAAGAGACCCAGTACTTC,TRBV7-9,once,TRBJ2-5,.
CASSNDRGSGNIQYF,TGCGCCAGCAGCAACGACAGGGGATCAGGAAACATTCAGTACTTC,TRBV5-1,.,TRBJ2-4,TRBD1
CASSKLAGGSYNEQFF,TGTGCCAGTAGTAAGTTAGCGGGAGGGTCCTACAATGAGCAGTTCTTC,TRBV19,few,TRBJ2-1,TRBD2
CASSSPGGGTYEQYF,TGCGCCAGCAGCTCTCCGGGGGGTGGGACCTACGAGCAGTACTTC,TRBV5-1,.,TRBJ2-7,TRBD2
CASSESGGGPTNEQFF,TGCGCCAGCAGTGAGTCTGGGGGAGGGCCGACAAATGAGCAGTTCTTC,TRBV10-2,.,TRBJ2-1,TRBD2
CASSSGTINFHNEQFF,TGCGCCAGCAGCTCCGGGACTATTAATTTTCACAATGAGCAGTTCTTC,TRBV4-1,.,TRBJ2-1,TRBD2
CASSQDVGTPVF,TGTGCCAGCAGCCAAGATGTGGGCACTCCTGTCTTC,TRBV3-1/TRBV3-2,.,TRBJ2-1,.
CASSLGVGLEGSLHF,TGCGCCAGCAGCTTGGGAGTTGGACTAGAAGGATCCCTCCACTTT,TRBV5-1,few,TRBJ1-6,.
CASSPGTGENQPQHF,TGTGCCAGCAGCCCGGGGACAGGGGAAAATCAGCCCCAGCATTTT,TRBV5-4,.,TRBJ1-5,TRBD1
CASRLAPRTREQYF,TGTGCAAGTCGCTTAGCCCCGCGGACACGCGAGCAGTACTTC,TRBV12-2,.,TRBJ2-7,.
CASSQRGGAYEQYF,TGTGCCAGCAGCCAACGGGGGGGCGCCTACGAGCAGTACTTC,TRBV3-1/TRBV3-2,.,TRBJ2-7,TRBD2
CASSQEPGRQPQHF,TGCGCCAGCAGCCAAGAGCCCGGTCGACAGCCCCAGCATTTT,TRBV4-1,few,TRBJ1-5,.
CASSLGQGQETQYF,TGTGCCAGCAGCTTAGGCCAGGGTCAAGAGACCCAGTACTTC,TRBV7-6,.,TRBJ2-5,.
CASSLDGRSGDTQYF,TGTGCCAGCAGCTTAGACGGCCGATCGGGGGATACGCAGTATTTT,TRBV7-9,.,TRBJ2-3,.
CASSAALDVNTIYF,TGTGCCAGCAGCGCGGCGTTGGATGTAAACACCATATATTTT,TRBV5-6,.,TRBJ1-3,.
CASTLLGAIHEQFF,TGTGCCAGCACCTTGTTGGGGGCCATACACGAGCAGTTCTTC,TRBV28,.,TRBJ2-1,.
CASGAGGDNEQFF,TGTGCCAGCGGGGCAGGGGGTGACAATGAGCAGTTCTTC,TRBV9,.,TRBJ2-1,TRBD1
CASSLLKGLVSNQPQHF,TGCGCCAGCAGCCTCCTCAAGGGGCTTGTTAGCAATCAGCCCCAGCATTTT,TRBV4-1,.,TRBJ1-5,.
CASSFFLAADTQYF,TGTGCCAGCAGCTTTTTTTTGGCGGCAGATACGCAGTATTTT,TRBV7-9,.,TRBJ2-3,.
CASSILGQGARGANVLTF,TGTGCCAGTAGTATTCTGGGACAGGGGGCGCGTGGGGCCAACGTCCTGACTTTC,TRBV19,.,TRBJ2-6,TRBD1
CASSGSFTNEKLFF,TGTGCCTCCTCTGGTAGCTTCACTAATGAAAAACTGTTTTTT,TRBV19,.,TRBJ1-4,.
CASTSTGYGYTF,TGTGCCAGTACCTCTACAGGGTATGGCTACACCTTC,TRBV19,.,TRBJ1-2,.
CASSLGGLAGGNTQYF,TGTGCCAGCAGCTTGGGGGGACTAGCGGGGGGAAATACGCAGTATTTT,TRBV7-8,.,TRBJ2-3,TRBD2
CASSENLFGYF,TGTGCCAGCAGCGAAAATCTATTTGGGTATTTT,TRBV7-2,.,TRBJ2-3,.
CASSLARRTGSEKLFF,TGTGCCAGCAGCTTAGCGAGAAGGACAGGCTCTGAAAAACTGTTTTTT,TRBV7-8,.,TRBJ1-4,TRBD1
CASSAGLDYNEQFF,TGCGCCAGCAGCGCGGGACTAGATTACAATGAGCAGTTCTTC,TRBV5-1,few,TRBJ2-1,TRBD2
CASSERGTDTQYF,TGTGCCAGCAGTGAACGGGGGACGGATACGCAGTATTTT,TRBV6-1,.,TRBJ2-3,.
CAWSTPPRSGGYTF,TGTGCCTGGAGTACGCCCCCCAGGTCAGGAGGCTACACCTTC,TRBV30,once,TRBJ1-2,.
CASSRGSTDTQYF,TGTGCCAGCAGCCGGGGTAGCACAGATACGCAGTATTTT,TRBV6-5,.,TRBJ2-3,.
CASNAGQGVPYF,TGTGCCAGCAACGCCGGACAGGGTGTTCCGTACTTC,TRBV6-5,few,TRBJ2-4,TRBD1
CASSVDQAGNTIYF,TGTGCCAGCAGCGTAGACCAGGCTGGAAACACCATATATTTT,TRBV9,.,TRBJ1-3,.
CASSSGHSGIGSDTQYF,TGTGCCAGCAGCTCAGGACATAGCGGGATAGGATCAGATACGCAGTATTTT,TRBV11-2,.,TRBJ2-3,TRBD2
CASSPSPGQGKFSGANVLTF,TGTGCCAGCAGCCCCAGCCCAGGACAGGGAAAATTCTCTGGGGCCAACGTCCTGACTTTC,TRBV5-8,.,TRBJ2-6,TRBD1
CASKVGLLSNQPQHF,TGTGCCAGTAAGGTAGGACTACTTAGCAATCAGCCCCAGCATTTT,TRBV19,.,TRBJ1-5,.
CASSPLAGGLETQYF,TGTGCCAGCAGCCCCCTAGCGGGGGGGTTAGAGACCCAGTACTTC,TRBV3-1/TRBV3-2,.,TRBJ2-5,TRBD2
CASSLVQGLHGYTF,TGCGCCAGCAGCTTGGTACAGGGGCTCCATGGCTACACCTTC,TRBV5-1,once,TRBJ1-2,TRBD1
CASSYNTGAQNSPLHF,TGTGCCAGCAGTTACAATACAGGGGCTCAAAATTCACCCCTCCACTTT,TRBV6-5,once,TRBJ1-6,TRBD1
CASSPLSGATDTQYF,TGTGCCAGCAGCCCGCTTAGCGGAGCCACAGATACGCAGTATTTT,TRBV7-3,.,TRBJ2-3,.
CATSRQGFKEKLFF,TGTGCCACCAGTAGACAGGGGTTTAAGGAAAAACTGTTTTTT,TRBV15,.,TRBJ1-4,TRBD1
CASSEARQGGTQYF,TGTGCCAGCAGTGAAGCGCGACAGGGGGGGACCCAGTACTTC,TRBV6-1,.,TRBJ2-5,TRBD1
CASSSPTSGGPSYNEQFF,TGTGCCAGCAGCTCCCCGACTAGCGGGGGGCCCTCCTACAATGAGCAGTTCTTC,TRBV7-9,once,TRBJ2-1,TRBD2
CASSASHPGTSGGVPFF,TGTGCCAGCAGCGCCAGTCATCCCGGGACTAGCGGGGGTGTGCCGTTCTTC,TRBV9,.,TRBJ2-1,TRBD2
CASSRRLAGEADTQYF,TGTGCCAGTAGCAGAAGACTAGCGGGGGAAGCAGATACGCAGTATTTT,TRBV19,.,TRBJ2-3,TRBD2
CATSRGRTGVDGYTF,TGTGCCACCAGCAGAGGGAGGACAGGGGTAGATGGCTACACCTTC,TRBV15,.,TRBJ1-2,TRBD1
CASSFGGRGTDTQYF,TGTGCCAGCAGCTTTGGCGGGAGGGGCACAGATACGCAGTATTTT,TRBV13,.,TRBJ2-3,TRBD2
CASSDWRGNIQYF,TGTGCCAGCAGTGATTGGAGGGGAAACATTCAGTACTTC,TRBV6-1,.,TRBJ2-4,.
CASSLMSPRRTGELFF,TGTGCCAGCAGCTTAATGAGCCCCAGGAGGACCGGGGAGCTGTTTTTT,TRBV11-2,.,TRBJ2-2,.
CASTTASGANVLTF,TGTGCCAGCACGACAGCTTCTGGGGCCAACGTCCTGACTTTC,TRBV6-5,.,TRBJ2-6,.
CASSSSPRPDTQYF,TGTGCCAGCAGCTCCTCCCCCAGGCCAGATACGCAGTATTTT,TRBV7-3,once,TRBJ2-3,.
CASSRQFMNTEAFF,TGTGCCAGCAGCAGACAGTTCATGAACACTGAAGCTTTCTTT,TRBV6-5,.,TRBJ1-1,.
CASSPSQNTEAFF,TGTGCCAGCAGCCCGAGCCAGAACACTGAAGCTTTCTTT,TRBV7-8,once,TRBJ1-1,.
CASSGRWRPDTQYF,TGTGCCAGCAGCGGGAGGTGGCGGCCAGATACGCAGTATTTT,TRBV28,.,TRBJ2-3,TRBD2
CASSPQGIQAYGYTF,TGTGCCAGCAGCCCTCAGGGGATCCAAGCGTATGGCTACACCTTC,TRBV3-1/TRBV3-2,once,TRBJ1-2,.
CASSLQGNTEAFF,TGTGCCAGCAGCCTACAGGGGAACACTGAAGCTTTCTTT,TRBV7-9,.,TRBJ1-1,.
CASRAIGTNEKLFF,TGTGCCAGTAGAGCGATAGGAACTAATGAAAAACTGTTTTTT,TRBV19,.,TRBJ1-4,.
CASSLGTGGWYF,TGTGCCAGCAGTTTAGGGACAGGGGGATGGTACTTC,TRBV12-3/TRBV12-4,few,TRBJ2-7,TRBD1
CASSFGGTGELFF,TGTGCCAGCAGCTTCGGGGGTACCGGGGAGCTGTTTTTT,TRBV7-6,once,TRBJ2-2,.